These 26 T cell receptor beta chains came from one sample sequenced in a study of blood T cell repertoires in COVID-19. Profiling relied on immunoSEQ multiplex PCR, and the TCRdb table lists in-frame clones only, not all of them. The sample lists more than 95,000 clones, approximately 90% seen once, with approximately 8% in the top ten. What was sequenced was peripheral blood. The receptors originated from a man in his fifties or sixties with acute or convalescent COVID-19.

The CDR3 nucleotides read TGTGCCAGCAGTTTTCTAGGGGACGAGCAGTACTTC. It codes for CASSFLGDEQYF. V and J are TRBV28 and TRBJ2-7, with D maybe TRBD1 (5 bases). Trimming cost V 3 bases and J 5 bases, with 8 bases left between them. The germline V gene has CDR1 MDHEN and CDR2 SYDVKM. The CDR3 length is 12 residues. The complete variable domain, with remaining parts taken from reference TRBV28 and TRBJ2-7, reads DVKVTQSSRYLVKRTGEKVFLECVQDMDHENMFWYRQDPGLGLRLIYFSYDVKMKEKGDIPEGYSVSREKKERFSLILESASTNQTSMYLCASSFLGDEQYFGPGTRLTVT.

The J gene is TRBJ2-1, the V gene TRBV19; D is possibly TRBD2 (5 bases). CDR1 and CDR2 (germline): LNHDA, SQIVND (reference sequence). Between the trimmed V and J ends, which lost 7 bases and 4 bases, there was a span of 14 bases. There are 14 residues in the CDR3. The CDR3 coding sequence is TGTGCCAGTACCTCTACGAGGGTGTACAATGAGCAGTTCTTC. This translates into CASTSTRVYNEQFF.

The rearrangement uses TRBV4-1 and TRBJ2-5; D possibly corresponds to TRBD1 (6 bases). Per the germline V gene, CDR1 is MGHRA and CDR2 is YSYEKL. CDR3 length: 14 amino acids. The V end was cut by 0 bases, the J end by 3 bases, with 8 bases between. The chain's CDR3 is CASSQEPGEETQYF. The CDR3 DNA sequence: TGCGCCAGCAGCCAAGAACCAGGGGAAGAGACCCAGTACTTC.

V and J are TRBV5-6 and TRBJ1-4; D gene unclear. The CDR3 is 12 residues long. The V end was cut by 6 bases, the J end by 5 bases, with 8 bases between. Germline V gene data show CDR1 as SGHDT and CDR2 as YYEEEE. The CDR3 nucleotides read TGTGCCAGCACCGGTTTCAATGAAAAACTGTTTTTT. Amino acids: CASTGFNEKLFF.

This chain links TRBV6-5 with TRBJ2-5; D might be TRBD1 (5 bases). This CDR3 has 15 residues. Germline values: CDR1 MNHEY, CDR2 SVGAGI. Deletions cut 5 bases from V and 5 bases from J, with 18 bases between. The CDR3 protein is CASSQGRAQRETQYF. CDR3 in DNA: TGTGCCAGCAGTCAGGGCCGGGCTCAGAGGGAGACCCAGTACTTC.

The rearrangement uses TRBV6-5 and TRBJ1-2; 7 bases map to TRBD1. Germline CDR1 is MNHEY and CDR2 is SVGAGI. CDR3 length equals 15 residues. V was pared by 10 bases and J by 0 bases, with 11 bases of the junction left unmatched. The CDR3 loop reads CATYSIGTANYGYTF. The DNA for the CDR3 is TGTGCCACCTATTCAATCGGGACAGCTAACTATGGCTACACCTTC.

J is TRBJ2-1 and V is TRBV5-1, with 14 bases identical to TRBD2. CDR3 length: 16 amino acids. Germline V gene data show CDR1 as SGHRS and CDR2 as YFSETQ. V shed 3 bases and J 8 bases; nucleotides not matched to a gene: 7. CDR3 DNA sequence: TGCGCCAGCAGCTCGAGACTAGCGGGAGGGCGGGATGAGCAGTTCTTC. Encoded protein: CASSSRLAGGRDEQFF.

This clone was recorded once. The V call is TRBV7-2, the J call TRBJ2-7, with 9 positions matching TRBD2. Germline V CDR1 and CDR2: SGHTA, FQGNSA. V gave up 1 base and J gave up 4 bases; unmatched junction bases: 8. This CDR3 region has 16 residues. The chain's CDR3 is CASSLDSSSGTYEQYF. The CDR3 DNA sequence: TGTGCCAGCAGCTTAGATTCGTCTAGCGGGACGTACGAGCAGTACTTC.

As DNA, the CDR3 is TGTGCCACCAGCAAACAAACCCTGGGACTAGCGGGAGGCTCCTACGAGCAGTACTTC. The encoded protein is CATSKQTLGLAGGSYEQYF. This chain connects TRBV15 to TRBJ2-7, with TRBD2 identical over 15 bases. This CDR3 contains 19 residues. With V trimmed by 4 bases and J by 0 bases, 10 bases remained unmatched. The V gene's germline CDR1 is LNHNV and CDR2 YYDKDF (reference sequence).

This rearrangement joins TRBV27 to TRBJ2-1; D gene unclear. The CDR3 spans 16 residues. Trimming cost V 7 bases and J 2 bases, with 18 bases left between them. Germline CDR1 is MNHEY and CDR2 is SMNVEV (reference sequence). CDR3 sequence reads: CASTWNTASPYNEQFF. Written as DNA, the CDR3 is TGTGCCAGCACCTGGAATACAGCTTCTCCCTACAATGAGCAGTTCTTC.

V and J are TRBV7-8 and TRBJ2-7; TRBD2 might be the D (6 bases). The CDR3 has 13 amino acids. The V and J ends lost 7 bases and 5 bases respectively, with 15 bases between them. The germline V gene encodes CDR1 SGHVS and CDR2 FQNEAQ. The CDR3 DNA is TGTGCCAGCACGTATACTAGCACCCACGAGCAGTACTTC. Translated, it gives CASTYTSTHEQYF.

J is TRBJ1-2 and V is TRBV6-5; D not resolved. Trimming cost V 10 bases and J 2 bases, with 14 bases left between them. CDR1 and CDR2 (germline): MNHEY, SVGAGI. The CDR3 is 13 amino acids. CDR3 region: CATILTPNYGYTF. In DNA form, the CDR3 reads TGTGCCACCATCTTGACACCAAACTATGGCTACACCTTC.

This sequence joins TRBV7-9 and TRBJ1-1; D not certain. Germline assignment: CDR1 SEHNR and CDR2 FQNEAQ (reference sequence). The CDR3 has 15 residues. Trimming shortened V by 0 bases and J by 8 bases, and 16 bases separated the two germline ends. In DNA form, the CDR3 reads TGTGCCAGCAGCTTAGCTTCCGGGATCCCCGCAGAAGCTTTCTTT. It specifies CASSLASGIPAEAFF.

V and J are TRBV19 and TRBJ2-7; 10 nucleotides agree with TRBD1. This CDR3 contains 13 residues. Trimming at V came to 4 bases and at J to 7 bases, leaving 4 bases not matched to a gene. From germline, CDR1 is LNHDA and CDR2 SQIVND (reference sequence). The CDR3 here is CASSTDRGFEQYF. CDR3 coding DNA: TGTGCCAGTAGTACGGACAGGGGGTTTGAGCAGTACTTC.

The rearrangement links TRBV5-1 to TRBJ2-3; 9 nucleotides align to TRBD2. This CDR3 contains 17 residues. Germline assignment: CDR1 SGHRS and CDR2 YFSETQ. J was trimmed by 3 bases and V by 4 bases; bases with no gene match: 12. Here the CDR3 DNA reads TGCGCCAGCAGCAGACTAGGGGGGACTAGCCTTACAGATACGCAGTATTTT. Translation: CASSRLGGTSLTDTQYF.

The gene calls are TRBV9 and TRBJ1-6; 7 bases are a match to TRBD1. Germline V gene lookup returns CDR1 SGDLS and CDR2 YYNGEE. V lost 4 bases, J lost 6 bases, and 4 bases stayed unmatched. The CDR3 length is 14 residues. CDR3 in amino acids: CASSSGQLNSPLHF. The CDR3 DNA sequence: TGTGCCAGCAGCTCGGGACAGCTTAATTCACCCCTCCACTTT.

This clone came up once. The chain carries TRBV5-1 and TRBJ1-2, with D hard to call. Germline-derived CDR1 and CDR2 are SGHRS and YFSETQ. The CDR3 spans 15 residues. The V end lost 0 bases, the J end lost 7 bases, and 16 bases lay between the germline ends. CDR3 amino acids: CASSLEGSRPAGYTF. CDR3 sequence (DNA): TGCGCCAGCAGCTTGGAAGGGAGTAGACCAGCTGGCTACACCTTC.

The chain combines TRBV3-1 (or the pseudogene TRBV3-2) with TRBJ1-2, with 7 bases lining up with TRBD1. Losses at the gene ends were 1 base for V and 0 bases for J; bases not matched to a gene: 2. CDR3 length: 15 amino acids. Germline V CDR1 and CDR2: LGHDT, YNNKEL (reference sequence). CDR3 DNA: TGTGCCAGCAGCCAAGGGACAGGAACTAACTATGGCTACACCTTC. Translated: CASSQGTGTNYGYTF.

The chain recombines TRBV15 with TRBJ2-3; 8 nucleotides line up with TRBD2. This CDR3 has 14 amino acids. J was trimmed by 6 bases and V by 5 bases; bases with no gene match: 7. The germline gives CDR1 LNHNV, CDR2 YYDKDF (reference sequence). The CDR3 reads CATSDQAGVDTQYF. The DNA of the CDR3 is TGTGCCACCAGCGATCAAGCGGGAGTGGATACGCAGTATTTT.

The V and J genes are TRBV14 and TRBJ2-1; D gene ambiguous. Trimming took 1 base from V and 8 from J, leaving 12 bases between them. This CDR3 is built from 14 residues. Germline CDR1 and CDR2: SGHDN and FVKESK. The CDR3 DNA follows: TGTGCCAGCAGCCAAGTATCTCTGGGCGATGAGCAGTTCTTC. This codes for CASSQVSLGDEQFF.

V gene TRBV27 combines with J gene TRBJ1-1, with D unresolved. Trimming shortened V by 4 bases and J by 5 bases, and 11 bases separated the two germline ends. The CDR3 spans 13 residues. Germline lookup yields CDR1 MNHEY and CDR2 SMNVEV (reference sequence). The CDR3 here is CASSSERRTEAFF. For the CDR3, the DNA is TGTGCCAGCAGTTCGGAGAGGAGGACTGAAGCTTTCTTT.

J is TRBJ2-1 and V is TRBV7-7; 9 bases agree with TRBD2. V trimming: 5 bases; J trimming: 2 bases; junction bases outside the gene matches: 4. From germline, CDR1 is SSHAT and CDR2 FNYEAQ (reference sequence). The CDR3 runs to 15 residues. The CDR3 here is CASSTGTSPYNEQFF. The CDR3 DNA follows: TGTGCCAGCAGCACCGGGACTAGCCCCTACAATGAGCAGTTCTTC.

V is TRBV11-2 and J is TRBJ1-4, with 8 bases fitting TRBD1. V lost 4 bases to trimming and J lost 7 bases; unmatched junction nucleotides: 5. The germline V gene encodes CDR1 SGHAT and CDR2 FQNNGV. The CDR3 sequence is 14 residues long. CDR3: CASSYGQGFEKLFF. The DNA of the CDR3 is TGTGCCAGCAGCTACGGACAGGGTTTTGAAAAACTGTTTTTT.

This clone appeared a single time. The J gene is TRBJ2-3, the V gene TRBV6-1; D is possibly TRBD1 (6 bases). The CDR3 length is 15 residues. V lost 6 bases and J 4 bases, leaving 17 bases between the germline ends. Germline V CDR1 and CDR2: MNHNS, SASEGT. The CDR3 loop reads CASSLRQGSSDTQYF. For the CDR3, the DNA is TGTGCCAGCAGCCTTCGGCAGGGGTCTTCAGATACGCAGTATTTT.

This chain uses TRBV7-9 with TRBJ2-7; D is unclear. This CDR3 has 12 residues. CDR1 and CDR2 (germline): SEHNR, FQNEAQ (reference sequence). V dropped 4 bases and J dropped 7 bases, with 11 bases sitting between them. CDR3 residues: CASSSLAGEQYF. DNA for the CDR3: TGTGCCAGCAGCTCCCTGGCCGGGGAGCAGTACTTC.

This clone was seen only a few times. The chain employs TRBV19 and TRBJ1-2; D gene ambiguous. CDR1 and CDR2 (germline): LNHDA, SQIVND (reference sequence). V lost 5 bases and J lost 3, with 10 bases in between. The CDR3 length is 13 residues. Written as DNA, the CDR3 is TGTGCCAGTAGTGGCGGGGTTTACTATGGCTACACCTTC. Residues: CASSGGVYYGYTF. The variable domain in full, with the rest retrieved from reference TRBV19 and TRBJ1-2, is DGGITQSPKYLFRKEGQNVTLSCEQNLNHDAMYWYRQDPGQGLRLIYYSQIVNDFQKGDIAEGYSVSREKKESFPLTVTSAQKNPTAFYLCASSGGVYYGYTFGSGTRLTVV.